This TCR beta chain was retrieved from a study of T cell changes during pregnancy in multiple sclerosis. CDR3 length: 14 residues. Germline-derived CDR1 and CDR2 are SEHNR and FQNEAQ (reference sequence). Trimming removed 5 bases at V and 3 bases at J, with 13 bases between. Sequencing was performed with immunoSEQ multiplex PCR; in TCRdb, only in-frame clones are kept and a portion is missing. The repertoire has some 70,000 clones, roughly 92% of them found once; the top ten carry under 3.5%. This sequence originates from a female donor in good health, enrolled as a control in a pregnancy study. This material consisted of CD8+ T cells from peripheral blood mononuclear cells, taken in the third trimester of pregnancy. The J gene is TRBJ1-1, the V gene TRBV7-9, with D unresolved. Here the CDR3 reads CASSPSEFDTEAFF. The CDR3 coding sequence is TGTGCCAGCAGCCCAAGCGAGTTCGACACTGAAGCTTTCTTT. The complete variable domain, with remaining parts taken from reference TRBV7-9 and TRBJ1-1, reads DTGVSQNPRHKITKRGQNVTFRCDPISEHNRLYWYRQTLGQGPEFLTYFQNEAQLEKSRLLSDRFSAERPKGSFSTLEIQRTEQGDSAMYLCASSPSEFDTEAFFGQGTRLTVV.